The sequence of this TCR beta chain was determined in a study of blood T cells in healthy people across ages. A J-beta primer mix and a sample-barcoded 5' primer were used in a second PCR of about 6 to 12 cycles. TCRdb ran MiXCR on the 5' RACE reads and lists one entry per CDR3 protein. The repertoire includes 1.5 million to 2 million distinct CDR3 sequences, roughly 27% of them detected once, and over 7% sits in the top ten. As concerns this clonotype: This may stem from a read error, because a much larger clone lies one nucleotide away.

This TCR was sampled from a young woman in good health. The specimen was blood.

The CDR3 is CAISEPEAGSYEQYF. The CDR3 DNA reads as TGTGCCATCAGTGAGCCGGAGGCAGGGTCCTACGAGCAGTACTTC. The J gene is TRBJ2-7, the V gene TRBV10-3; D might be TRBD1 or TRBD2, each matching 5 bases. The V and J ends lost 2 bases and 1 base respectively, with 12 bases between them. Germline values: CDR1 ENHRY, CDR2 SYGVKD. The CDR3 spans 15 residues.